The rows below give T cell receptor beta chains drawn from one sample of a study of cytotoxic CD8 clonotypes in ibrutinib-treated CLL. The table came from immunoSEQ multiplex PCR; TCRdb's copy has only in-frame clones and leaves some out. Of roughly 15,000 clones in the sample, 64% were seen once. Sequenced here: PBMCs, sampled before ibrutinib treatment. The receptors were gathered from a human donor with chronic lymphocytic leukemia. Both conserved end residues are part of each CDR3. The D gene is left open where the match is weak. The size field is filled for only some rows; it gives once, few, many or a size class.

size | J | V | D | DNA | CDR3
. | TRBJ2-5 | TRBV7-7 | TRBD2 | TGTGCTAGCAGCTCAAATCTAGCGGGGGTGGGGGAGACCCAGTACTTC | CASSSNLAGVGETQYF
. | TRBJ1-5 | TRBV7-8 | . | TGTGCCAGCAGCTTAGTCTTAACAGATTATAGCAATCAGCCCCAGCATTTT | CASSLVLTDYSNQPQHF
. | TRBJ2-7 | TRBV4-1 | . | TGCGCCAGCAGCCAAGATTTTGTAACGGGGTTGGGCTCCTACGAGCAGTACTTC | CASSQDFVTGLGSYEQYF
. | TRBJ1-3 | TRBV2 | TRBD1 | TGTGCCAGCAGTGAAAGGGACAGGACTGGAAACACCATATATTTT | CASSERDRTGNTIYF
. | TRBJ1-5 | TRBV19 | . | TGTGCCAGTAGTATGGGGGATTTGGGGAATCAGCCCCAGCATTTT | CASSMGDLGNQPQHF
medium-sized | TRBJ2-7 | TRBV5-5 | . | TGTGCCAGCACCCTCCCGGGACAAGTTGAGCAGTACTTC | CASTLPGQVEQYF
. | TRBJ1-4 | TRBV30 | TRBD1 | TGTGCCTGGAGTCCCGGGACAGGTGAAAAACTGTTTTTT | CAWSPGTGEKLFF
. | TRBJ1-2 | TRBV2 | . | TGTGCCATCCTATTTGGGGTGCTCTATGGCTACACCTTC | CAILFGVLYGYTF
. | TRBJ2-7 | TRBV5-4 | . | TGTGCCAGCAGCTTGGACCAGGGGTACGAGCAGTACTTC | CASSLDQGYEQYF
. | TRBJ1-1 | TRBV25-1 | TRBD1 | TGTGCCAGCAGCGACGGACAGGCTGAAGCTTTCTTT | CASSDGQAEAFF
. | TRBJ1-1 | TRBV27 | TRBD1 | TGTGCCAGCAGCCGACAGGGGATGAACACTGAAGCTTTCTTT | CASSRQGMNTEAFF
. | TRBJ2-2 | TRBV2 | TRBD1 | TGTGCCAGCAGTTCCGGACAGGGAAGGACCGGGGAGCTGTTTTTT | CASSSGQGRTGELFF
. | TRBJ2-5 | TRBV11-3 | TRBD1 | TGTGCCAGCAGCTTAGAGGGACAGGCTGGGGAGACCCAGTACTTC | CASSLEGQAGETQYF
. | TRBJ1-4 | TRBV7-9 | . | TGTGCCAGCAGCTCAGCTTACGGGGAGGCTAATGAAAAACTGTTTTTT | CASSSAYGEANEKLFF
. | TRBJ1-1 | TRBV7-9 | TRBD1 | TGTGCCAGCAGCTTCGGACAGGGAAGGAACACTGAAGCTTTCTTT | CASSFGQGRNTEAFF
. | TRBJ1-3 | TRBV25-1 | TRBD1 | TGTGCCAGTCGAGACAGGGCCACTGGAAACACCATATATTTT | CASRDRATGNTIYF